The clone carrying this TCR beta chain was counted only a few times. This sample stems from a study of T cells of healthy individuals. One entry per CDR3 protein results from TCRdb running MiXCR on the 5' RACE reads. Of fewer than 70,000 distinct CDR3 sequences in the sample, approximately 15% were seen once. With 2 bases clipped from V and 6 bases from J, the junction kept 12 bases outside the gene matches. Germline V gives CDR1 KGHDR, CDR2 SFDVKD. CDR3 length equals 16 residues. The source of this sequence is a human donor in good health. The chain employs TRBV24-1 and TRBJ2-7; 7 bases agree with TRBD1. DNA of the CDR3: TGTGCCACCAGTGATTCACCGGACAGGCTTCGCGGCGAGCAGTACTTC. Residues: CATSDSPDRLRGEQYF.